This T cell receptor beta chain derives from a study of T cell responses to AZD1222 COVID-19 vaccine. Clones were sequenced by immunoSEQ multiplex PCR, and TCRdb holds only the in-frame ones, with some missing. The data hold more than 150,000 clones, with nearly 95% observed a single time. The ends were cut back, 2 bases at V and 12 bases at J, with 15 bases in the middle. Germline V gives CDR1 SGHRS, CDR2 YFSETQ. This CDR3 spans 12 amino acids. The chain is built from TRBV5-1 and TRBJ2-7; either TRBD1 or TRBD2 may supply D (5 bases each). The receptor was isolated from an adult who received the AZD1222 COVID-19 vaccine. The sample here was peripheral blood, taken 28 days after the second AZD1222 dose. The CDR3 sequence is CASSFPGDGVYF. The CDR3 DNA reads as TGCGCCAGCAGCTTCCCCGGGGACGGGGTGTACTTC.